A single sample gave rise to the 10 T cell receptor beta chains below, sequenced in a study of blood T cells in healthy people across ages. Then a second PCR, running roughly 7 to 11 cycles, was carried out with a sample-barcoded 5' primer and a J-beta primer mix. MiXCR was run by TCRdb on the 5' RACE reads, yielding one entry per CDR3 protein. The repertoire includes around 690,000 distinct CDR3 sequences, approximately 59% of them detected once, and 30% to 45% sits in the top ten. The sequencing input was blood. These receptors came from a man between 60 and 70 years old in good health.

This clonotype turned up a few times. This chain connects TRBV5-6 to TRBJ2-7; D is perhaps TRBD2 (5 bases). The CDR3 is 12 amino acids. The V end was cut by 6 bases, the J end by 3 bases, with 10 bases between. Germline values: CDR1 SGHDT, CDR2 YYEEEE. The CDR3: CASTQAGYEQYF. The CDR3 bases are TGTGCCAGCACCCAGGCGGGCTACGAGCAGTACTTC.

This clonotype showed up just a few times. This could be a read error, since a much larger clone is one nucleotide away. The rearrangement joins TRBV12-3 or TRBV12-4 to TRBJ1-5; TRBD1 agrees at 7 bases. CDR3 length: 13 residues. V trimming: 5 bases; J trimming: 2 bases; junction bases outside the gene matches: 0. For the CDR3, the DNA is TGTGCCAGCAGTGACAGGGGCAATCAGCCCCAGCATTTT. Translation: CASSDRGNQPQHF.

This clonotype was seen only a few times. This sequence joins TRBV20-1 and TRBJ1-1; maybe TRBD1 (5 bases). The CDR3 runs 15 residues. V was shortened by 5 bases and J by 0 bases, with 16 bases between the two germline ends. The germline gives CDR1 DFQATT, CDR2 SNEGSKA (reference sequence). CDR3 loop: CSAPTVDRLNTEAFF. The DNA of the CDR3 is TGCAGTGCTCCCACAGTCGACAGATTGAACACTGAAGCTTTCTTT.

This chain joins TRBV10-3 and TRBJ2-7, with 7 bases matching TRBD1. CDR1 ENHRY and CDR2 SYGVKD come from the germline V gene. The CDR3 is 14 amino acids. J was trimmed by 1 base and V by 7 bases; bases with no gene match: 7. The CDR3 DNA sequence: TGTGCCATCAAAATTCCGGGACAGTCCTACGAGCAGTACTTC. Translation: CAIKIPGQSYEQYF.

The chain joins TRBV29-1 to TRBJ1-1; D not certain. The CDR3 consists of 13 residues. Trimming removed 1 base at V and 1 base at J, with 7 bases between. CDR1 is SQVTM and CDR2 is ANQGSEA in the germline V gene. CDR3 region: CSVEGQENTEAFF. CDR3 bases: TGCAGCGTTGAAGGGCAGGAGAACACTGAAGCTTTCTTT.

This clonotype has ten or more counts. This chain links TRBV20-1 with TRBJ2-7; D not resolved. Trimming shortened V by 2 bases and J by 2 bases, and 16 bases separated the two germline ends. Germline CDR1 and CDR2: DFQATT and SNEGSKA (reference sequence). This CDR3 contains 15 residues. The CDR3 DNA reads TGCAGTGCTAGAACCGGGTGGGCCATTACCTACGAGCAGTACTTC. This encodes CSARTGWAITYEQYF.

Regarding this clonotype: Being one base from a much bigger clone, this may be a read error. The V and J genes are TRBV24-1 and TRBJ2-7, with TRBD1 matching over 8 bases. The DNA end is a closer match to TRBJ2-5, so the J assignment may be wrong. The V gene's germline CDR1 is KGHDR and CDR2 SFDVKD. The CDR3 has 16 amino acids. CDR3: CATSDLPTGEKETQYF. As DNA, the CDR3 is TGTGCCACCAGTGATTTGCCGACAGGGGAAAAGGAGACCCAGTACTTC.

The chain has TRBV6-1 and TRBJ2-5; 7 bases line up with TRBD1. Germline lookup yields CDR1 MNHNS and CDR2 SASEGT. After removal of 4 bases from V and 7 bases from J, the junction contained 9 bases not matched to a gene. The CDR3 is 14 residues long. CDR3: CASSVAGQGVTQYF. The DNA of the CDR3 is TGTGCCAGCAGTGTGGCAGGGCAGGGGGTGACCCAGTACTTC.

The chain is built from TRBV12-3 or TRBV12-4 and TRBJ2-5, with 8 bases matching TRBD2. The CDR3 is made up of 16 amino acids. The ends lost 2 bases at V and 1 base at J; junction bases unmatched: 6. This chain's CDR3 is CASSLFRAGVQETQYF. The CDR3 nucleotides read TGTGCCAGCAGTTTATTCAGAGCGGGGGTCCAAGAGACCCAGTACTTC.

The V and J genes are TRBV4-1 and TRBJ1-2; D is perhaps TRBD1 (5 bases). The V end was cut by 4 bases, the J end by 0 bases, with 12 bases between. Germline CDR1 reads MGHRA; CDR2 reads YSYEKL. The CDR3 runs to 15 residues. The CDR3 loop is CASSPGHTTNYGYTF. CDR3 bases: TGCGCCAGCAGCCCAGGACATACTACTAACTATGGCTACACCTTC.